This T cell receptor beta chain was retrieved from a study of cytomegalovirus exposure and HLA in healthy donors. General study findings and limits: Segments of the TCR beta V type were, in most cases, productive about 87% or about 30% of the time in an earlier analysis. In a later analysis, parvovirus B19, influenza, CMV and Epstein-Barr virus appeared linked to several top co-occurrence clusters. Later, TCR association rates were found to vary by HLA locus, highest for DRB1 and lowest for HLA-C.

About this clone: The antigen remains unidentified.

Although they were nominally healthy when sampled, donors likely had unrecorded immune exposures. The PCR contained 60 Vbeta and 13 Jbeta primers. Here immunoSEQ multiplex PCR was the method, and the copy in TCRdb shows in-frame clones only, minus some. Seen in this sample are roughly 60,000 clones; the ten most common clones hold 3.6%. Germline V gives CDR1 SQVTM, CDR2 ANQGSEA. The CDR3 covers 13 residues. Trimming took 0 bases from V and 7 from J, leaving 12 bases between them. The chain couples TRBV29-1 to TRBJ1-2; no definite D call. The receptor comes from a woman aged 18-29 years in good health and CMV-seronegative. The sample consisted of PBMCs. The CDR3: CSVEEQDVGGYTF. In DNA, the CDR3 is TGCAGCGTTGAAGAACAAGATGTTGGTGGCTACACCTTC.